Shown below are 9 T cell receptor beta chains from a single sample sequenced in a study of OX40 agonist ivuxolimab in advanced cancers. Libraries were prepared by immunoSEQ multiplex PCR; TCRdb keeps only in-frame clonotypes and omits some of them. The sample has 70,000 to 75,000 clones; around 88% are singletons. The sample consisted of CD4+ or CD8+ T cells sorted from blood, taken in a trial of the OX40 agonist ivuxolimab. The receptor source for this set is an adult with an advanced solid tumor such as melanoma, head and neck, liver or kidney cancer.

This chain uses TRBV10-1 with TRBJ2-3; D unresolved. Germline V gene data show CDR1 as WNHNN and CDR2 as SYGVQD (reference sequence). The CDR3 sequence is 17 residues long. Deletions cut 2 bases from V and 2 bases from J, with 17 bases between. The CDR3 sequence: CASSETPETVDTDTQYF. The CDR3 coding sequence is TGCGCCAGCAGTGAGACTCCGGAGACGGTGGACACAGATACGCAGTATTTT.

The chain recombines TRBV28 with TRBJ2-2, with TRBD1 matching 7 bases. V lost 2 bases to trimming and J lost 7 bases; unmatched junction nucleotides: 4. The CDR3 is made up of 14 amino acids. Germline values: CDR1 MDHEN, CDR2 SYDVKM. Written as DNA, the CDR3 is TGTGCCAGCAGTTTAGCACAGGGGCACGGGGAGCTGTTTTTT. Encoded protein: CASSLAQGHGELFF.

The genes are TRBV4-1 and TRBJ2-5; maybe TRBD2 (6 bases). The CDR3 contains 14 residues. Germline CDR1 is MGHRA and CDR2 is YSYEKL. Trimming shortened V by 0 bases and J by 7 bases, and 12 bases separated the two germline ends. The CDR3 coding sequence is TGCGCCAGCAGCCAAGAGGGGCGGGGAGGGACCCAGTACTTC. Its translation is CASSQEGRGGTQYF.

DNA for the CDR3: TGCGCCAGCACCGAAGGGTACCGGGAGACCCAGTACTTC. This gives the protein CASTEGYRETQYF. The chain links TRBV5-1 to TRBJ2-5; D remains unclear. The CDR3 runs 13 residues. In germline, CDR1 is SGHRS, CDR2 YFSETQ. Between the trimmed V and J ends, which lost 6 bases and 5 bases, there was a span of 14 bases.

The CDR3 bases are TGTGCCAGCAGTTTGCCGAGCTCCTACGAGCAGTACTTC. Amino acid sequence: CASSLPSSYEQYF. V is TRBV28 and J is TRBJ2-7; D remains unclear. V was trimmed by 3 bases and J by 0 bases, leaving 6 bases between them. Germline V CDR1 and CDR2: MDHEN, SYDVKM. The CDR3 loop spans 13 amino acids.

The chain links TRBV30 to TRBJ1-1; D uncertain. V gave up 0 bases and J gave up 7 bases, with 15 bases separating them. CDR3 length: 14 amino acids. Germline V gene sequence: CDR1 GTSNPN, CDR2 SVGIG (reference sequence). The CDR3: CAWSVRLVVNEAFF. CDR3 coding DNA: TGTGCCTGGAGTGTACGTTTGGTGGTGAATGAAGCTTTCTTT.

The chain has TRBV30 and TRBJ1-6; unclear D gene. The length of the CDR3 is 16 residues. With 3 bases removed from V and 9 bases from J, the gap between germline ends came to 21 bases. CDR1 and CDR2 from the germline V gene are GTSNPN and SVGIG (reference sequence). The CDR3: CAWRPLSADPGSPLHF. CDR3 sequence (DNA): TGTGCCTGGAGACCCCTCTCGGCGGACCCGGGTTCACCCCTCCACTTT.

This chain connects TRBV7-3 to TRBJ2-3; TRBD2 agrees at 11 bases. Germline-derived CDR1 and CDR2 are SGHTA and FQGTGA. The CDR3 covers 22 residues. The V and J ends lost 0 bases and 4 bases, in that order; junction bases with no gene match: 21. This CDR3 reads CASSLTPGVRGVSGGAPDTQYF. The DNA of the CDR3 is TGTGCCAGCAGCTTAACGCCCGGAGTCCGTGGTGTTAGCGGGGGGGCCCCAGATACGCAGTATTTT.

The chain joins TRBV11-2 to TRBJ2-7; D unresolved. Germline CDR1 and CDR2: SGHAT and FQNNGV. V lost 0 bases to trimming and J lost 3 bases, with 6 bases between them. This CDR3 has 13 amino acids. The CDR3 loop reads CASSLDRDYEQYF. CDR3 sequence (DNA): TGTGCCAGCAGCTTAGACAGAGACTACGAGCAGTACTTC.